The 23 T cell receptor beta chains given below trace back to one sample, sequenced in a study of tumor-infiltrating lymphocytes in localized non-small cell lung cancer. The data were produced by immunoSEQ multiplex PCR, yet TCRdb's version contains in-frame clones alone and is incomplete. This sample has 15,000 to 20,000 clones, with roughly 73% found just once. The sample consisted of lung tumor tissue. Receptors originate from a human donor with non-small cell lung cancer.

This clone was seen a few times. This chain connects TRBV11-2 to TRBJ1-1; TRBD1 matches 8 bases. V shed 3 bases, J shed 1 base, and the junction held 1 base outside the gene matches. The CDR3 runs to 14 residues. CDR1 is SGHAT and CDR2 is FQNNGV in the germline V gene. CDR3 sequence (DNA): TGTGCCAGCAGCTTCGGGACAGGGAACACTGAAGCTTTCTTT. This gives the protein CASSFGTGNTEAFF.

V and J are TRBV7-9 and TRBJ2-7, with 8 bases fitting TRBD2. The CDR3 has 15 residues. Germline CDR1 and CDR2: SEHNR and FQNEAQ (reference sequence). The J segment lost 2 bases and the V segment lost 5 bases, leaving 8 bases of the junction unmatched. The CDR3 DNA follows: TGTGCCAGCAGCCCCTTAGCGGGAAAGACCTACGAGCAGTACTTC. It specifies CASSPLAGKTYEQYF.

The count of this clone is one. V usage is TRBV5-1 and J usage is TRBJ2-2; D is possibly TRBD1 (5 bases). Germline V lookup: CDR1 SGHRS, CDR2 YFSETQ. CDR3 length: 16 residues. V gave up 2 bases and J gave up 0 bases, with 11 bases separating them. This chain's CDR3 is CASSFDSPTNTGELFF. The DNA for the CDR3 is TGCGCCAGCAGCTTTGACAGCCCTACGAACACCGGGGAGCTGTTTTTT.

The chain carries TRBV6-6 and TRBJ1-6, with TRBD1 matching over 9 bases. J lost 10 bases, V lost 6 bases, and 10 bases had no gene match. The CDR3 has 15 residues. Germline CDR1 MNHNY, CDR2 SVGAGI (reference sequence). The CDR3 DNA reads as TGTGCCAGCAGCAACGGACAGGGGAAGAACTCACCCCTCCACTTT. Protein: CASSNGQGKNSPLHF.

This chain uses TRBV4-1 with TRBJ2-6, with TRBD1 matching 7 bases. Germline CDR1 is MGHRA and CDR2 is YSYEKL. The CDR3 extends over 17 amino acids. V shed 3 bases and J 4 bases; nucleotides not matched to a gene: 9. The CDR3 here is CASSQPSRGSGANVLTF. The CDR3 DNA sequence: TGCGCCAGCAGCCAGCCTAGCAGGGGGTCCGGGGCCAACGTCCTGACTTTC.

This clone occurred a few times. CDR3 bases: TGTGCCATCAGGAGGGAAGCCTACGAGCAGTACTTC. It yields the protein CAIRREAYEQYF. This rearrangement joins TRBV10-3 to TRBJ2-7; possible D gene TRBD2, 5 bases. This CDR3 is 12 amino acids long. Trimming took 6 bases from V and 2 from J, leaving 8 bases between them. Germline lookup yields CDR1 ENHRY and CDR2 SYGVKD.

This sequence joins TRBV7-9 and TRBJ2-7; D possibly matches TRBD1 or TRBD2 (5 bases each). The CDR3 has 17 residues. The germline CDR1 and CDR2 sequences are SEHNR and FQNEAQ (reference sequence). Trimming pared 4 bases from V and 4 bases from J, leaving 23 bases between. The CDR3 is CASSSPPGTHEGYEQYF. Here the CDR3 DNA reads TGTGCCAGCAGCTCGCCTCCCGGGACGCATGAGGGGTACGAGCAGTACTTC. Together with reference TRBV7-9 and TRBJ2-7, the CDR3 gives the full variable domain: DTGVSQNPRHKITKRGQNVTFRCDPISEHNRLYWYRQTLGQGPEFLTYFQNEAQLEKSRLLSDRFSAERPKGSFSTLEIQRTEQGDSAMYLCASSSPPGTHEGYEQYFGPGTRLTVT.

The V and J genes are TRBV28 and TRBJ1-1; TRBD1 matches 7 bases. After removal of 2 bases from V and 9 bases from J, the junction contained 6 bases not matched to a gene. The CDR3 consists of 13 residues. Germline V gene sequence: CDR1 MDHEN, CDR2 SYDVKM. This CDR3 is CASSLEQDRKAFF. CDR3 nucleotides: TGTGCCAGCAGTTTAGAGCAGGACAGGAAAGCTTTCTTT.

This rearrangement joins TRBV5-3 to TRBJ1-5; D is undetermined. TRBV5-3 is an open reading frame, and its role is uncertain. Trimming left V 6 bases short and J 9 bases short, with 10 bases between. The CDR3 extends over 11 amino acids. CDR3 sequence: CARTAAGPQHF. For the CDR3, the DNA is TGTGCCAGAACAGCCGCTGGGCCCCAGCATTTT.

The V and J genes are TRBV5-1 and TRBJ2-6; no definite D call. The CDR3 is 17 amino acids. V was cut by 0 bases and J by 0 bases, with 10 bases left in between. The V gene's germline CDR1 is SGHRS and CDR2 YFSETQ. DNA for the CDR3: TGCGCCAGCAGCTTGGGGGCAGGCCCCTCTGGGGCCAACGTCCTGACTTTC. It codes for CASSLGAGPSGANVLTF. The full variable domain, rest sourced from reference TRBV5-1 and TRBJ2-6, is KAGVTQTPRYLIKTRGQQVTLSCSPISGHRSVSWYQQTPGQGLQFLFEYFSETQRNKGNFPGRFSGRQFSNSRSEMNVSTLELGDSALYLCASSLGAGPSGANVLTFGAGSRLTVL.

The sample holds a few counts of this clone. This chain connects TRBV28 to TRBJ1-5, with 8 positions matching TRBD1. Germline V gene sequence: CDR1 MDHEN, CDR2 SYDVKM. The CDR3 has 20 residues. Trimming took 1 base from V and 1 from J; bases not matched to a gene: 15. CDR3 DNA sequence: TGTGCCAGCAGTTTATCCTGGGATTCGGACAGGGAGTTCAGCAATCAGCCCCAGCATTTT. It encodes CASSLSWDSDREFSNQPQHF.

The rearrangement uses TRBV2 and TRBJ2-3; tentatively, D is TRBD2 (5 bases). Per germline, CDR1 SNHLY and CDR2 FYNNEI. CDR3 length: 14 amino acids. V was pared by 3 bases and J by 5 bases, with 12 bases between. CDR3 protein: CASSEDTAGDTQYF. The CDR3 DNA sequence: TGTGCCAGCAGTGAGGATACGGCGGGAGATACGCAGTATTTT.

The chain links TRBV5-4 to TRBJ2-2, with 9 bases identical to TRBD2. Germline loops: CDR1 SGHNT, CDR2 YYREEE (reference sequence). V was pared by 0 bases and J by 4 bases, with 10 bases of the junction left unmatched. This CDR3 contains 18 residues. The CDR3 reads CASSLGPGLALGTGELFF. DNA for the CDR3: TGTGCCAGCAGCTTGGGACCGGGACTAGCCCTAGGCACCGGGGAGCTGTTTTTT.

This chain joins TRBV5-1 and TRBJ2-2; TRBD2 aligns across 10 bases. CDR1 SGHRS and CDR2 YFSETQ come from the germline V gene. This CDR3 spans 17 amino acids. The trim removed 6 bases at V and 6 bases at J, leaving 14 bases unmatched. The DNA for the CDR3 is TGCGCCAGCACCTCGTATAGCGGGGGGCTGTGGGCCGGGGAGCTGTTTTTT. It yields the protein CASTSYSGGLWAGELFF.

The chain recombines TRBV6-4 with TRBJ2-7; no clear D gene. From germline, CDR1 is MRHNA and CDR2 SNTAGT. The V end was cut by 2 bases, the J end by 3 bases, with 14 bases between. This CDR3 spans 15 amino acids. In DNA form, the CDR3 reads TGTGCCAGCAGTGACCGGAAGTTACCGTTCTACGAGCAGTACTTC. Translated: CASSDRKLPFYEQYF.

In its sample, this clone was seen a few times. The chain employs TRBV7-9 and TRBJ2-7, with a weak D call TRBD1 (5 bases). Between the trimmed V and J ends, which lost 0 bases and 1 base, there was a span of 13 bases. CDR1 and CDR2 from the germline V gene are SEHNR and FQNEAQ (reference sequence). The CDR3 runs 16 residues. As DNA, the CDR3 is TGTGCCAGCAGCTTAGCTGATCATCCAGGGTCCTACGAGCAGTACTTC. Its protein product is CASSLADHPGSYEQYF.

V gene TRBV7-2 combines with J gene TRBJ1-5; 8 nucleotides align to TRBD1. Unmatched junction bases numbered 9, after V lost 7 bases and J lost 7 bases. Germline CDR1 is SGHTA and CDR2 is FQGNSA. The CDR3 runs to 14 residues. The chain's CDR3 is CASTRTGMDQPQHF. The DNA of the CDR3 is TGTGCCAGCACACGGACAGGGATGGACCAGCCCCAGCATTTT.

The chain recombines TRBV11-1 with TRBJ1-2, with D perhaps TRBD1 (6 bases). This CDR3 is 15 amino acids long. V lost 5 bases, J lost 1 base, and 14 bases lay in between. The germline V gene encodes CDR1 SGHAT and CDR2 FQDESV (reference sequence). CDR3 protein: CASSGGRTDNYGYTF. For the CDR3, the DNA is TGTGCCAGCAGCGGGGGACGGACAGATAACTATGGCTACACCTTC.

The genes are TRBV2 and TRBJ1-3; D is uncertain. This CDR3 is built from 12 residues. Germline-derived CDR1 and CDR2 are SNHLY and FYNNEI. The V and J ends lost 5 bases and 4 bases respectively, with 6 bases between them. The CDR3 region has the DNA TGTGCCAGCAGTATGAGAGGAAACACCATATATTTT. This translates into CASSMRGNTIYF.

This clone has more than one count but fewer than ten. DNA for the CDR3: TGTGCCAGCAGTTTAGGGGCCTCCCTCTACGAGCAGTACTTC. Amino acid sequence: CASSLGASLYEQYF. This chain uses TRBV28 with TRBJ2-7; TRBD1 might be the D (5 bases). Germline V lookup: CDR1 MDHEN, CDR2 SYDVKM. The CDR3 is 14 residues long. The V gene lost 2 bases and the J gene lost 3 bases, with 11 bases spanning the gap.

The chain carries TRBV19 and TRBJ1-2; D is ambiguous. The CDR3 loop spans 15 amino acids. V lost 8 bases and J 1 base, leaving 17 bases between the germline ends. CDR1 is LNHDA and CDR2 is SQIVND in the germline V gene (reference sequence). The CDR3 bases are TGTGCCAGTTTACCCATCGGGCAGAATAACTATGGCTACACCTTC. Translated: CASLPIGQNNYGYTF.

Written as DNA, the CDR3 is TGTGCCAGCAGCTTAGCGTTTAGCGGGGTCGGCTCCTACAATGAGCAGTTCTTC. Protein: CASSLAFSGVGSYNEQFF. The J gene is TRBJ2-1, the V gene TRBV7-9; 8 nucleotides line up with TRBD2. Germline V lookup: CDR1 SEHNR, CDR2 FQNEAQ (reference sequence). This CDR3 region has 18 residues. V shed 0 bases, J shed 0 bases, and the junction held 7 bases outside the gene matches. The entire variable domain, with the rest obtained from reference TRBV7-9 and TRBJ2-1, is as follows: DTGVSQNPRHKITKRGQNVTFRCDPISEHNRLYWYRQTLGQGPEFLTYFQNEAQLEKSRLLSDRFSAERPKGSFSTLEIQRTEQGDSAMYLCASSLAFSGVGSYNEQFFGPGTRLTVL.

V usage is TRBV4-2 and J usage is TRBJ1-2; D not resolved. V was cut by 1 base and J by 2 bases, with 14 bases left in between. Germline CDR1 and CDR2: LGHNA and YNFKEQ. The length of the CDR3 is 16 residues. The CDR3 protein is CASSQVGEAGNYGYTF. The CDR3 DNA is TGTGCCAGCAGCCAAGTTGGGGAGGCGGGGAACTATGGCTACACCTTC.